This section outlines one TCR beta chain sequence together with its context. The antigen it binds to is not known. One base away there is no much larger clone; base qualities are not given. The sample belongs to a study of blood T cell repertoires in COVID-19 (dated by TCRdb to 2020 to 2021). Background on the whole study: Samples covering the acute and convalescent phases of COVID-19 were provided by collaborators in the United States, Italy and Spain. The repertoires were released in a freely available public database meant as a resource for research on the immune response to SARS-CoV-2. The prospective study material was composed of cDNA or gDNA derived from T cells, B-cell-depleted T cells, or PBMCs. Subjects who had been exposed to COVID-19, were actively infected with it, or had recovered from it provided the deeply sampled blood TCRbeta repertoires that made up the dataset. A de-identified subject ID, COVID-19 status, age in years and sex were almost always included in the sample metadata. Where HLA class I and class II types were available, the types were taken from metadata supplied by the sample provider, not from assay-based typing. The samples were drawn from the first 160 participants of the ongoing ImmuneRACE study and from under 1,500 subjects provided by 6 global collaborators.

The cysteine opens and the phenylalanine closes a CDR3 of 15 amino acids. The entry retains the CDR3 DNA only, 45 bases that are in frame from base 1. Based on the germline V gene (reference sequence), the CDR1 and CDR2 sequences are LNHNV and YYDKDF. V lost 6 bases and J lost 1 base; the stretch between them is 15 bases long. The immunoSEQ Assay, a bias-controlled multiplex PCR, was used to amplify TCRbeta CDR3 regions from genomic DNA. On the authors' methods: Nucleated cell counts per sample were estimated from amplification of reference gene primers within the assay. Sequence reads were collapsed and filtered to measure the absolute abundance of every unique TCRbeta CDR3 rearrangement. For each sample, productive Simpson clonality was calculated as the square root of Simpson's diversity index across productive rearrangements. TCRdb carries this immuneACCESS record with in-frame sequences only. Its versions omit some clonotypes, under half of them owing to an unresolved V gene in the studies checked, with the rest unexplained. V and J calls and clone size are copied from that table; D and trimming were computed from the DNA. The sample yields a few hundred thousand clones; around 92% were counted once. The ten largest account for roughly 2.7% of the sample.

One collaborating source in Seattle enrolled patients during active infection and followed them longitudinally through the course of disease. Each collaborating institution followed its own protocols to collect whole blood in K2EDTA tubes. For TCRbeta analysis, collaborator samples were shipped as frozen whole blood, as isolated PBMCs, or as DNA extracted from either sample type. Results the study describes overall, beyond this receptor: Clinical and demographic metadata were provided uncurated, with the amount varying by source and participant.

The specimen sequenced was peripheral blood. This TCR came from a person between 18 and 35 years old with COVID-19, enrolled during active disease. The chain employs TRBV15 and TRBJ1-2; TRBD1 is a possible D gene, resting on 6 matching bases. The CDR3 protein sequence reads: CATRDTGGVNYGYTF. The nucleotides read TGTGCCACCAGGGACACGGGGGGCGTTAACTATGGCTACACCTTC.